This T cell receptor beta chain is from a study of T cell repertoires in cytomegalovirus infection. Whole-study context: CMV infection plus the matching HLA type was flagged by public TCR beta signatures.

General study results and limits: What dominated the ex vivo response were HLA-C-restricted CMV-specific TCR beta clonotypes.

V lost 0 bases, J lost 0 bases, and 9 bases lay in between. The CDR3 runs to 17 residues. Germline assignment: CDR1 LNHNV and CDR2 YYDKDF (reference sequence). MiXCR, run by TCRdb on the reads, gives a single entry per CDR3 protein. The sample records roughly 49,000 distinct CDR3 sequences, 20% to 25% being singletons. This clonotype has more than one count but fewer than ten. Its target is not known. What was sequenced was PBMCs, sequenced either directly or after in vitro stimulation (not recorded which). This receptor was identified in a human donor in good health (CMV status not recorded). Some clones in this sample may be carry-over from other donors' samples. The rearrangement links TRBV15 to TRBJ1-6; D may be TRBD1 (5 bases). CDR3: CATSRDGANSYNSPLHF. CDR3 DNA sequence: TGTGCCACCAGCAGAGATGGGGCAAACTCCTATAATTCACCCCTCCACTTT.